One TCR beta chain is described in this entry. Its target is unknown. The junction differs from germline at one of its ends, possibly a read error. This sample is drawn from a study of a mutant IDH1 vaccine in newly diagnosed glioma. Assay: immunoSEQ multiplex PCR; the TCRdb copy retains only in-frame clones and omits some. The table has around 70,000 clones, around nine tenths seen once. Time point given: week 35, safety follow-up. Doses comprised 300 ug of mutant IDH1 20-mer peptide each, plus topical imiquimod. CDR3 size: 12 residues. Germline V CDR1 and CDR2: MDHEN, SYDVKM. The sequences come from PBMCs, collected from a glioma patient whose treatment included an IDH1 peptide vaccine. This TCR was sampled from a man between 25 and 39 years old with glioma. The chain recombines TRBV28 with TRBJ2-7; D unclear. CDR3 loop: CASSLSSGQANF. The CDR3, as DNA: TGTGCCAGCAGTTTATCGTCGGGTCAAGCCAATTTC.